The rows below give T cell receptor beta chains drawn from one sample of a study of shared clonotypes between healthy human individuals. TCRdb keeps only in-frame clones here, not all; method: immunoSEQ multiplex PCR. The data hold about 2.2 million clones, with around 93% observed a single time. Sequencing used naive CD8+ T cells from PBMCs. The receptors originated from a man between 18 and 35 years old in good health. Some clones in this sample may be carry-over from other donors' samples. The CDR3 runs from the conserved cysteine through the conserved F or W. D genes are given only for firm matches. Size values are once, few and many counts, or a class for expanded clones, and some rows have none.

d_gene,abundance,v_gene,j_gene,CDR3nt,CDR3aa
.,.,TRBV5-4,TRBJ2-4,TGTGCCAGCGTCGGGGGCACAAACATTCAGTACTTC,CASVGGTNIQYF
TRBD2,.,TRBV4-3,TRBJ2-3,TGCGCCAGCAGTCACCCCGGGAGGCGAGATACGCAGTATTTT,CASSHPGRRDTQYF
.,.,TRBV19,TRBJ2-7,TGTGCCAGTACAGGGGAGCAGTACTTC,CASTGEQYF
.,.,TRBV7-3,TRBJ1-1,TGTGCCAGCAGCTTTAGGCAGGACACTGAAGCTTTCTTT,CASSFRQDTEAFF
.,.,TRBV7-2,TRBJ2-1,TGTGCCAGCAGCGGGGACTTGGAGGAGATATCCAATGAGCAGTTCTTC,CASSGDLEEISNEQFF
.,.,TRBV9,TRBJ2-3,TGTGCCAGCAGCGCGGACGCAGGGTCGGGATCAGATACGCAGTATTTT,CASSADAGSGSDTQYF
.,few,TRBV28,TRBJ1-3,TGTGCCAGCAGTTTATTAGATGTGAACTCTGGAAACACCATATATTTT,CASSLLDVNSGNTIYF
.,.,TRBV15,TRBJ2-2,TGTGCCACCAGCCCTCCGGGTTTGTTGTCAAACACCGGGGAGCTGTTTTTT,CATSPPGLLSNTGELFF
TRBD1,.,TRBV7-2,TRBJ2-2,TGTGCCAGCAGCTTAAGGGACAGGAACACCGGGGAGCTGTTTTTT,CASSLRDRNTGELFF
.,.,TRBV6-1,TRBJ2-7,TGCCTTAGCCGGGACTCTCCCTACGAGCAGTACTTC,CLSRDSPYEQYF
TRBD2,.,TRBV14,TRBJ2-1,TGTGCCAGCAGCCAAGCCGGGCTAGCGGGATTCCCCTACAATGAGCAGTTCTTC,CASSQAGLAGFPYNEQFF
TRBD2,.,TRBV7-6,TRBJ2-5,TGTGCCAGCAAACGCTTGGCCCGCGGGGGAGAGACCCAGTACTTC,CASKRLARGGETQYF
TRBD2,.,TRBV5-4,TRBJ2-7,TGTGCCAGCAGCTTGCGGCGGGAGGTAACGGGCGAGCAGTACTTC,CASSLRREVTGEQYF
.,.,TRBV10-3,TRBJ1-2,TGTGCCATCAGTGATCCAGACAGTCCTAACTATGGCTACACCTTC,CAISDPDSPNYGYTF
.,once,TRBV30,TRBJ2-7,TGTGCCTGGAGTGTGCCACCCCGAAATTACGAGCAGTACTTC,CAWSVPPRNYEQYF
.,.,TRBV5-1,TRBJ2-1,TGCGCCAGCAGCTTGGTAATAACGGGGAACGAGCAGTTCTTC,CASSLVITGNEQFF
.,.,TRBV4-1,TRBJ2-3,TGCGCCAGCAGCCAACTAGTCACTAGCACAGATACGCAGTATTTT,CASSQLVTSTDTQYF
.,.,TRBV30,TRBJ2-1,TGTGCCTGGAGTGTAGGGCGTGGCGGGGCATACAATGAGCAGTTCTTC,CAWSVGRGGAYNEQFF
.,.,TRBV6-1,TRBJ2-4,TGTGCCAGCAGTGTTAGCAGGGTCCCCCAAAGAAACATTCAGTACTTC,CASSVSRVPQRNIQYF
.,.,TRBV7-9,TRBJ2-7,TGTGCCAGCAGGTCACTGGCCCTTCGGGAGCAGTACTTC,CASRSLALREQYF
TRBD2,.,TRBV2,TRBJ2-1,TGTGCCAGCAGTGATTGGACTAGCGGTCGGGTGAATGAGCAGTTCTTC,CASSDWTSGRVNEQFF
.,.,TRBV6-1,TRBJ2-7,TGTGCCAGCAGTGTTATGGACAGTTCTCGATCCTACGAGCAGTACTTC,CASSVMDSSRSYEQYF
.,.,TRBV7-9,TRBJ2-3,TGTGCCAGCAGCTACGGGAACACAGATACGCAGTATTTT,CASSYGNTDTQYF
.,few,TRBV19,TRBJ1-2,TGTGCCAGTAGTAATTCGGCAGGGGCGAACTATGGCTACACCTTC,CASSNSAGANYGYTF
.,.,TRBV15,TRBJ2-7,TGTGCCACCAGCAGAAAGGACAGGAGGGCCTTCTACGAGCAGTACTTC,CATSRKDRRAFYEQYF
.,.,TRBV6-1,TRBJ2-7,TGTGCCAGTAGCCAAGCAGGGTATGCATACGAGCAGTACTTC,CASSQAGYAYEQYF
TRBD2,.,TRBV6-5,TRBJ2-1,TGTGCCAGCCGCAATCGACTAGCGGGCCACAATGAGCAGTTCTTC,CASRNRLAGHNEQFF
.,.,TRBV29-1,TRBJ2-3,TGCAGCGTTAGCGGCGCTAGCACAGATACGCAGTATTTT,CSVSGASTDTQYF
.,.,TRBV4-1,TRBJ2-7,TGCGCCAGCAGCCACTTAGTACAGGCCGACTACGAGCAGTACTTC,CASSHLVQADYEQYF
.,.,TRBV7-9,TRBJ1-5,TGTGCCAGCAGCTTTTCCGGGGAAAACGGCCAGCCCCAGCATTTT,CASSFSGENGQPQHF
.,.,TRBV30,TRBJ1-2,TGTGCCTGGGGAGGGGCGATAGCTAACTATGGCTACACCTTC,CAWGGAIANYGYTF
.,.,TRBV5-8,TRBJ1-1,TGTGCCAGCAGCTGGGGGAGGGGGATGGACACTGAAGCTTTCTTT,CASSWGRGMDTEAFF
.,.,TRBV19,TRBJ2-1,TGTGCCAGTAGTATTTGGGGGATCTACAATGAGCAGTTCTTC,CASSIWGIYNEQFF
TRBD2,.,TRBV5-5,TRBJ2-7,TGTGCCAGCAGCTTGACTCGACTAGCGGGAAGCTCCTACGAGCAGTACTTC,CASSLTRLAGSSYEQYF
TRBD1,.,TRBV28,TRBJ1-1,TGTGCCAGCAGTGAATATCCACAGGGGCGCTACACTGAAGCTTTCTTT,CASSEYPQGRYTEAFF
.,.,TRBV19,TRBJ1-4,TGTGCCAGTAGGAAAGGGGATGAAAAACTGTTTTTT,CASRKGDEKLFF
TRBD2,.,TRBV27,TRBJ2-2,TGTGCCAGCAGCTCCTTTAGCGGGAGGGCCGGGGAGCTGTTTTTT,CASSSFSGRAGELFF
TRBD2,.,TRBV19,TRBJ2-6,TGTGCCAGTATTAATAGGTCTAGCGGTAAAGTCGGTGGGGCCAACGTCCTGACTTTC,CASINRSSGKVGGANVLTF
TRBD2,.,TRBV28,TRBJ2-2,TGTGCCAGCAGTTTAGGACCGGGACTAGCGGCTTCCGGGGAGCTGTTTTTT,CASSLGPGLAASGELFF
.,.,TRBV7-2,TRBJ2-3,TGTGCCAGCACCCGACCCGAGGGGGAGTGGACAGATACGCAGTATTTT,CASTRPEGEWTDTQYF
TRBD1,.,TRBV27,TRBJ1-1,TGTGCCAGCAGTCTCGGGACAGGGGGCGTTGGTTTGGAAGCTTTCTTT,CASSLGTGGVGLEAFF
TRBD1,.,TRBV7-9,TRBJ1-1,TGTGCCAGCACCAGGGGGGTGAACACTGAAGCTTTCTTT,CASTRGVNTEAFF
TRBD1,.,TRBV2,TRBJ2-7,TGTGCCGGAACCGGGACAGCAAGGTGGGAGCAGTACTTC,CAGTGTARWEQYF
TRBD1,.,TRBV7-3,TRBJ1-1,TGTGCCAGCAGCTCCCCCCAAGGGGGCACGGTTGAAGCTTTCTTT,CASSSPQGGTVEAFF
TRBD2,.,TRBV27,TRBJ2-1,TGTGCCATCCGTGGACTAGCGGGAGGCGACAATGAGCAGTTCTTC,CAIRGLAGGDNEQFF
.,.,TRBV11-3,TRBJ2-7,TGTGCCAGCAGCATTAGCGGCTACTCCTACGAGCAGTACTTC,CASSISGYSYEQYF
.,.,TRBV5-4,TRBJ2-1,TGTGCCAGCAGCCTACCGGAGGATGAGCAGTTCTTC,CASSLPEDEQFF
.,.,TRBV19,TRBJ1-2,TGTGCCAGTAGTATATCCCTTGTCTATGGCTACACCTTC,CASSISLVYGYTF
.,.,TRBV28,TRBJ2-2,TGTGCCAGCAGCCCCGCAGTCAACACCGGGGAGCTGTTTTTT,CASSPAVNTGELFF
TRBD1,.,TRBV11-2,TRBJ2-7,TGTGCCAGCAGCACCTCCCGGGACAGGGGCCATTCCTACGAGCAGTACTTC,CASSTSRDRGHSYEQYF
.,.,TRBV30,TRBJ2-7,TGTGCCTGGAGTGGGGAAGTTCCCCCACCCTACGAGCAGTACTTC,CAWSGEVPPPYEQYF
.,.,TRBV7-9,TRBJ1-1,TGTGCCAGCAGCCCCGCTATCAGGGAAGCTTTCTTT,CASSPAIREAFF
.,once,TRBV14,TRBJ2-3,TGTGCCAGCAGCATTGGACTGAGGGATACGCAGTATTTT,CASSIGLRDTQYF
.,.,TRBV5-1,TRBJ1-1,TGCGCCAGCAGCTTGGCCCAGGGAATGAACACTGAAGCTTTCTTT,CASSLAQGMNTEAFF
.,.,TRBV9,TRBJ2-3,TGTGCCAGCAGCCCCCGCTCCGACCCACTCCCGGATACGCAGTATTTT,CASSPRSDPLPDTQYF
TRBD2,.,TRBV27,TRBJ2-7,TGTGCCAGCACCATGACTCCCGGGACTAGCGTCTACGAGCAGTACTTC,CASTMTPGTSVYEQYF
.,.,TRBV6-5,TRBJ1-4,TGTGCCAGCAGTTACCCTCCTACAGGGTTTTTT,CASSYPPTGFF
.,.,TRBV4-1,TRBJ2-1,TGCGCCAGCAGCCAAGGCCCCGGACCCTACAATGAGCAGTTCTTC,CASSQGPGPYNEQFF
.,.,TRBV27,TRBJ2-7,TGTGCCAGCAGTTTACGGAGCGCCCATTACGAGCAGTATTTC,CASSLRSAHYEQYF
.,once,TRBV7-3,TRBJ2-1,TGTGCCAGCAGCCAGAACGGGGGGCCAGGCAATGAGCAGTTCTTC,CASSQNGGPGNEQFF